These T cell receptor beta chains were read from a single sample in a study of shared clonotypes between healthy human individuals. Method: immunoSEQ multiplex PCR; TCRdb's copy keeps in-frame clones and lacks some. Among around 2,000,000 clones listed, about 93% were seen once. Specimen: naive CD8+ T cells from PBMCs. These receptors were obtained from a man between 18 and 29 years old in good health. Some clones in this sample may be carry-over from other donors' samples. Each CDR3 is given with its conserved first and last residue. Each record gives: D gene, CDR3 length, V gene, J gene, CDR3 protein. The D gene is left open where the match is weak.

d_gene: .; len: 14; v_gene: TRBV27; j_gene: TRBJ2-7; CDR3aa: CASSLSQTPSEQYF
d_gene: .; len: 15; v_gene: TRBV6-9; j_gene: TRBJ1-2; CDR3aa: CAPSFTQGAFYGYTF
d_gene: .; len: 12; v_gene: TRBV30; j_gene: TRBJ2-2; CDR3aa: CAWGPHTGELFF
d_gene: TRBD1; len: 18; v_gene: TRBV2; j_gene: TRBJ1-5; CDR3aa: CASSDNTGTALPYQPQHF
d_gene: .; len: 13; v_gene: TRBV7-9; j_gene: TRBJ2-2; CDR3aa: CASRGTNTGELFF
d_gene: TRBD2; len: 13; v_gene: TRBV19; j_gene: TRBJ2-7; CDR3aa: CASGGLSSYEQYF
d_gene: TRBD1; len: 14; v_gene: TRBV27; j_gene: TRBJ1-5; CDR3aa: CASSLGQVVQPQHF
d_gene: TRBD1; len: 16; v_gene: TRBV2; j_gene: TRBJ1-4; CDR3aa: CASREIPGTGGEKLFF
d_gene: .; len: 12; v_gene: TRBV11-2; j_gene: TRBJ2-5; CDR3aa: CASSFSGGVQYF
d_gene: .; len: 14; v_gene: TRBV7-9; j_gene: TRBJ2-2; CDR3aa: CASSLGGRTGELFF
d_gene: .; len: 15; v_gene: TRBV7-9; j_gene: TRBJ2-7; CDR3aa: CASSSTKGEDNEQYF
d_gene: TRBD1; len: 15; v_gene: TRBV7-3; j_gene: TRBJ1-1; CDR3aa: CASSDRGRGNTEAFF
d_gene: .; len: 15; v_gene: TRBV28; j_gene: TRBJ2-7; CDR3aa: CASSTAWAPGYEQYF
d_gene: .; len: 14; v_gene: TRBV7-9; j_gene: TRBJ1-2; CDR3aa: CASSLDRVLDGYTF
d_gene: .; len: 16; v_gene: TRBV27; j_gene: TRBJ2-7; CDR3aa: CASSLSAGVSSYEQYF
d_gene: TRBD1; len: 15; v_gene: TRBV7-9; j_gene: TRBJ2-7; CDR3aa: CASSLAPRTGAREYF
d_gene: .; len: 17; v_gene: TRBV28; j_gene: TRBJ2-3; CDR3aa: CASSPYVTGTITDTQYF
d_gene: TRBD2; len: 18; v_gene: TRBV4-2; j_gene: TRBJ2-2; CDR3aa: CASSQDRTSGVIGGELFF
d_gene: TRBD2; len: 15; v_gene: TRBV6-1; j_gene: TRBJ2-1; CDR3aa: CASKAGLAAYNEQFF
d_gene: TRBD2; len: 18; v_gene: TRBV19; j_gene: TRBJ2-2; CDR3aa: CASSTPGLAKLNTGELFF
d_gene: .; len: 14; v_gene: TRBV4-2; j_gene: TRBJ1-6; CDR3aa: CASSQAKDNSPLHF
d_gene: .; len: 14; v_gene: TRBV18; j_gene: TRBJ2-7; CDR3aa: CASSPSGTGYEQYF
d_gene: TRBD2; len: 14; v_gene: TRBV9; j_gene: TRBJ2-3; CDR3aa: CASSVSGGTDTQYF
d_gene: .; len: 14; v_gene: TRBV6-1; j_gene: TRBJ2-7; CDR3aa: CASSETGRLPEQYF
d_gene: .; len: 15; v_gene: TRBV19; j_gene: TRBJ1-1; CDR3aa: CASSIVGAANTGAFF
d_gene: .; len: 13; v_gene: TRBV27; j_gene: TRBJ2-3; CDR3aa: CASSSSLPDTQYF
d_gene: TRBD2; len: 16; v_gene: TRBV10-3; j_gene: TRBJ2-7; CDR3aa: CAISGGGSSFGDEQYF
d_gene: .; len: 13; v_gene: TRBV28; j_gene: TRBJ2-7; CDR3aa: CASTGGLSYEQYF
d_gene: .; len: 14; v_gene: TRBV11-3; j_gene: TRBJ2-1; CDR3aa: CASSSPHDGNEQFF
d_gene: TRBD1; len: 16; v_gene: TRBV9; j_gene: TRBJ2-5; CDR3aa: CASSPWGRGQQETQYF
d_gene: .; len: 15; v_gene: TRBV9; j_gene: TRBJ2-7; CDR3aa: CASSPSLLGGYEQYF
d_gene: TRBD2; len: 15; v_gene: TRBV28; j_gene: TRBJ2-1; CDR3aa: CASSSRLAGVNEQFF
d_gene: .; len: 11; v_gene: TRBV7-8; j_gene: TRBJ1-2; CDR3aa: CASSLGDGYTF
d_gene: .; len: 16; v_gene: TRBV28; j_gene: TRBJ2-1; CDR3aa: CASSHLGGGSYNEQFF
d_gene: TRBD1; len: 15; v_gene: TRBV12-5; j_gene: TRBJ2-1; CDR3aa: CASGDSRGPYNEQFF
d_gene: .; len: 13; v_gene: TRBV5-8; j_gene: TRBJ2-7; CDR3aa: CASSLRVGYEQYF
d_gene: .; len: 16; v_gene: TRBV10-3; j_gene: TRBJ1-2; CDR3aa: CAISQWAAASNYGYTF
d_gene: .; len: 13; v_gene: TRBV27; j_gene: TRBJ2-7; CDR3aa: CASSLGTAYEQYF
d_gene: .; len: 17; v_gene: TRBV5-8; j_gene: TRBJ1-5; CDR3aa: CASSHPSGARGNQPQHF
d_gene: .; len: 16; v_gene: TRBV27; j_gene: TRBJ2-2; CDR3aa: CASSPLGTGGIGELFF
d_gene: TRBD1; len: 14; v_gene: TRBV2; j_gene: TRBJ1-2; CDR3aa: CASSRGATGDGYTF
d_gene: .; len: 13; v_gene: TRBV7-9; j_gene: TRBJ1-1; CDR3aa: CASSPDLNTEAFF
d_gene: .; len: 14; v_gene: TRBV7-9; j_gene: TRBJ1-1; CDR3aa: CASSLNSGGTEAFF